The T cell receptor (beta chain) under discussion was sequenced for a study of T-cell memory formation after mild COVID-19. TCRdb fed the 5' RACE reads into MiXCR, producing one record per CDR3 protein. The data hold roughly 250,000 distinct CDR3 sequences, with approximately 15% observed a single time. This clonotype was recorded a few times. The TCR comes from a man in his late teens or twenties who had mild COVID-19 (a few samples of this study predate the infection). Cell type and time point are not known. Sequencing input: PBMCs or a T cell subset sorted from them (not recorded which).

The DNA of the CDR3 is TGCGCCAGCAGAACGGGACTAGCGGGGGGCGGTGAGCAGTTCTTC. Translating it yields CASRTGLAGGGEQFF. The V and J genes are TRBV5-1 and TRBJ2-1, with 15 bases aligning to TRBD2. Germline assignment: CDR1 SGHRS and CDR2 YFSETQ. J gave up 9 bases and V 5 bases, and 6 bases lay outside the gene matches. The CDR3 consists of 15 residues.